One sample yielded the 22 T cell receptor beta chains listed below, sequenced in a study of molecular identifiers for immune sequencing clone quantification. TCRdb re-analysed the PCR reads in MiXCR, keeping a single row per CDR3 protein. The table includes 300,000 to 400,000 distinct CDR3 sequences, roughly a quarter detected once. Sequenced material: naive CD8+ T cells from blood, with Jurkat cell RNA spiked in. Stated subset: FACS-sorted CD8+CD4-CCR7+CD45RA+ naive T cells. The receptors originated from a human donor in good health. Some libraries in this study had Jurkat cell RNA spiked in.

This clonotype was observed once. At one end the junction does not follow the germline gene, possibly because of a read error. The chain is built from TRBV19 and TRBJ2-3; 11 bases align to TRBD2. The CDR3 sequence is 17 residues long. The V gene's germline CDR1 is LNHDA and CDR2 SQIVND (reference sequence). CDR3 sequence reads: CARSMILLAGDTDTQYF. The CDR3 nucleotides are TGTGCCAGAAGTATGATCTTACTAGCGGGGGACACAGATACGCAGTATTTT.

This clonotype was counted only a few times. The rearrangement links TRBV9 to TRBJ2-3; 10 bases map to TRBD2. This CDR3 contains 17 residues. Germline V gene sequence: CDR1 SGDLS, CDR2 YYNGEE. The V segment lost 0 bases and the J segment 6 bases; nucleotides outside the gene matches: 10. The CDR3 spells CASSVERSGGAGDTQYF. The CDR3 DNA is TGTGCCAGCAGCGTAGAACGGAGCGGGGGGGCCGGGGATACGCAGTATTTT. Complete variable domain (other parts from reference TRBV9 and TRBJ2-3): DSGVTQTPKHLITATGQRVTLRCSPRSGDLSVYWYQQSLDQGLQFLIQYYNGEERAKGNILERFSAQQFPDLHSELNLSSLELGDSALYFCASSVERSGGAGDTQYFGPGTRLTVL.

Many counts were recorded for this clonotype. The chain joins TRBV7-6 to TRBJ2-5; 12 positions match TRBD2. The CDR3 contains 16 residues. Germline V lookup: CDR1 SGHVS, CDR2 FNYEAQ. The V gene end was trimmed by 3 bases and the J gene end by 1 base; junction bases not matched to a gene: 3. CDR3 coding DNA: TGTGCCAGCAGCTTGGGGACTAGCGGGTTCCAAGAGACCCAGTACTTC. Amino acids: CASSLGTSGFQETQYF.

This clonotype was seen a few times. J is TRBJ2-5 and V is TRBV11-2, with 14 bases lining up with TRBD2. Losses at the gene ends were 3 bases for V and 4 bases for J; bases not matched to a gene: 4. CDR1 and CDR2 from the germline V gene are SGHAT and FQNNGV. The CDR3 extends over 16 amino acids. For the CDR3, the DNA is TGTGCCAGCAGCTTCCCCGGGACTAGCGGGAGAGAGACCCAGTACTTC. This gives the protein CASSFPGTSGRETQYF.

Comment on this clonotype: The junction does not match germline at one end; this may be a read error. The chain combines TRBV6-2 or TRBV6-3 with TRBJ1-1, with no clear D. Germline V gene data show CDR1 as MNHEY and CDR2 as SVGEGT. The CDR3 covers 12 residues. CDR3 sequence (DNA): TGTGCCTGCAGTCGCCCAAACACTGAAGCTTTCTTT. Translation: CACSRPNTEAFF.

This clonotype showed up just a few times. The V gene is TRBV15, the J gene TRBJ2-3, with 7 bases matching TRBD2. The V segment lost 2 bases and the J segment 4 bases; nucleotides outside the gene matches: 15. The germline V gene encodes CDR1 LNHNV and CDR2 YYDKDF (reference sequence). The CDR3 is 18 residues long. The CDR3 reads CATSRTPLAALRADTQYF. The CDR3 DNA reads as TGTGCCACCAGCAGAACACCTCTAGCGGCCCTGAGGGCAGATACGCAGTATTTT.

The chain joins TRBV6-5 to TRBJ2-7; 9 nucleotides agree with TRBD1. V lost 2 bases to trimming and J lost 4 bases; unmatched junction nucleotides: 9. The CDR3 sequence is 16 residues long. Germline CDR1 reads MNHEY; CDR2 reads SVGAGI. The CDR3 coding sequence is TGTGCCAGCAGTTACGCGAGATCCGGGACAGGGTACGAGCAGTACTTC. It is translated as CASSYARSGTGYEQYF.

This clonotype has ten or more counts. The rearrangement uses TRBV5-5 and TRBJ2-7; tentative D call: TRBD1 (6 bases). This CDR3 is 15 amino acids long. CDR1 is SGHKS and CDR2 is YYEKEE in the germline V gene (reference sequence). V was pared by 1 base and J by 5 bases, with 16 bases between. The CDR3 loop is CASSLWMGANDEQYF. The CDR3 DNA follows: TGTGCCAGCAGCTTGTGGATGGGGGCGAACGACGAGCAGTACTTC.

The count of this clonotype is one. The V gene is TRBV11-2, the J gene TRBJ2-1, with TRBD2 matching over 12 bases. Germline values: CDR1 SGHAT, CDR2 FQNNGV. Trimming removed 4 bases from V and 4 bases from J; junction bases left unmatched: 17. This CDR3 contains 20 residues. DNA of the CDR3: TGTGCCAGCAGCTCCCTTCCCGGACTAGCGGGGCGCCAGTTATACAATGAGCAGTTCTTC. Encoded protein: CASSSLPGLAGRQLYNEQFF.

With respect to this clonotype: The final CDR3 position lacks the conserved phenylalanine or tryptophan, pointing to a likely read error. The chain employs TRBV12-3 or TRBV12-4 and TRBJ1-1; D gene unclear. V lost 5 bases and J lost 3, with 13 bases in between. The CDR3 loop spans 14 amino acids. The CDR3 nucleotides read TGTGCCAGCAGTCCTTTAACACCACACACTGAAGCTTTCTTA. Its translation is CASSPLTPHTEAFL.

This clonotype was found a few times. The chain uses TRBV11-2 and TRBJ2-1; the match to TRBD2 covers 9 bases. The germline V gene encodes CDR1 SGHAT and CDR2 FQNNGV. Unmatched junction bases numbered 2, after V lost 1 base and J lost 4 bases. The CDR3 totals 15 residues. CDR3 protein: CASSLGLAEYNEQFF. CDR3 nucleotide sequence: TGTGCCAGCAGCTTAGGACTAGCGGAGTACAATGAGCAGTTCTTC.

This clonotype was counted ten times or more. V gene TRBV28 combines with J gene TRBJ1-6; the D gene is possibly TRBD1 (5 bases). Between the trimmed V and J ends, which lost 6 bases and 0 bases, there was a span of 12 bases. The germline V gene encodes CDR1 MDHEN and CDR2 SYDVKM. The CDR3 has 16 amino acids. The CDR3 reads CASRLGRDSYNSPLHF. The CDR3 DNA sequence: TGTGCCAGCAGACTGGGACGGGACTCCTATAATTCACCCCTCCACTTT. The full variable domain, with the rest looked up from reference TRBV28 and TRBJ1-6, is DVKVTQSSRYLVKRTGEKVFLECVQDMDHENMFWYRQDPGLGLRLIYFSYDVKMKEKGDIPEGYSVSREKKERFSLILESASTNQTSMYLCASRLGRDSYNSPLHFGNGTRLTVT.

This clonotype was recorded a few times. V gene TRBV14 combines with J gene TRBJ2-5; 13 bases fit TRBD2. Trimming took 4 bases from V and 5 from J; bases not matched to a gene: 4. Looked up from germline, CDR1 is SGHDN and CDR2 is FVKESK. The CDR3 runs 15 residues. The CDR3 DNA follows: TGTGCCAGCAGCCGGACTAGCGGGAGACGTGAGACCCAGTACTTC. It encodes CASSRTSGRRETQYF.

This clonotype was counted at least ten times. The rearrangement joins TRBV12-3 or TRBV12-4 to TRBJ1-4; D perhaps matches TRBD1 (6 bases). CDR3 length: 14 residues. V lost 7 bases and J lost 12, with 21 bases in between. The CDR3 sequence is CASTSMGLQGELFF. CDR3 sequence (DNA): TGTGCCAGCACTTCAATGGGGCTACAGGGTGAACTGTTTTTT.

The chain uses TRBV4-3 and TRBJ2-4; the D is unclear. V shed 0 bases and J shed 6 bases, with 18 bases lying between them. Looked up from germline, CDR1 is LGHNA and CDR2 is YSLEER. The CDR3 is 17 amino acids. The CDR3 protein is CASSQDSVRLGVNIQYF. The CDR3 DNA reads TGCGCCAGCAGCCAAGACTCCGTTCGATTGGGTGTAAACATTCAGTACTTC.

There are a few counts of this clonotype. The V gene is TRBV6-2 or TRBV6-3, the J gene TRBJ2-7; D unclear. Germline CDR1 reads MNHEY; CDR2 reads SVGEGT. The CDR3 spans 18 residues. V dropped 0 bases and J dropped 4 bases, with 22 bases sitting between them. The CDR3: CASSYSAAQGVILYEQYF. The DNA for the CDR3 is TGTGCCAGCAGTTACTCGGCGGCCCAAGGCGTTATACTATACGAGCAGTACTTC.

This clonotype was counted at least ten times. This rearrangement joins TRBV7-2 to TRBJ2-5, with 9 bases matching TRBD2. V gave up 0 bases and J gave up 5 bases; unmatched junction bases: 4. Germline CDR1 SGHTA, CDR2 FQGNSA. This CDR3 has 15 amino acids. The CDR3 DNA sequence: TGTGCCAGCAGCTTAGCTCCTACTAGCGGGGAGACCCAGTACTTC. Translated: CASSLAPTSGETQYF.

This chain connects TRBV12-5 to TRBJ1-2; D perhaps matches TRBD1 (5 bases). In germline, CDR1 is LGHNT, CDR2 FRNRAP. The length of the CDR3 is 12 residues. V was pared by 3 bases and J by 8 bases, with 10 bases between. CDR3 protein: CASGFEGSGYTF. CDR3 nucleotide sequence: TGTGCTAGTGGTTTTGAGGGGAGCGGCTACACCTTC.

This clonotype has a count of ten or more. This chain links TRBV27 with TRBJ1-1; D is uncertain. The V gene's germline CDR1 is MNHEY and CDR2 SMNVEV (reference sequence). The CDR3 totals 13 residues. V lost 8 bases and J lost 4, with 14 bases in between. This chain's CDR3 is CASRDLGGTEAFF. The CDR3 coding sequence is TGTGCCAGCCGCGACCTGGGTGGCACTGAAGCTTTCTTT.

The J gene is TRBJ2-7, the V gene TRBV5-3; TRBD2 matches 10 bases. TRBV5-3 is identified as an open reading frame with a role that is uncertain. This CDR3 is built from 14 residues. V gave up 8 bases and J gave up 6 bases; unmatched junction bases: 11. The CDR3 sequence: CASSMGLARSEQYF. DNA of the CDR3: TGTGCCAGCAGCATGGGACTAGCGCGGTCCGAGCAGTACTTC.

This clonotype was counted a few times. This chain links TRBV7-9 with TRBJ1-1; D might be TRBD1 (5 bases). The CDR3 length is 11 residues. V was clipped by 5 bases and J by 10 bases, with 11 bases between them. Looked up from germline, CDR1 is SEHNR and CDR2 is FQNEAQ (reference sequence). The CDR3 spells CASSRGPGAFF. The CDR3 DNA follows: TGTGCCAGCAGCAGGGGACCTGGAGCTTTCTTT.

The table lists this clonotype with many counts. The chain carries TRBV9 and TRBJ2-2, with D unresolved. The length of the CDR3 is 13 residues. Looked up from germline, CDR1 is SGDLS and CDR2 is YYNGEE. The ends were cut back, 0 bases at V and 4 bases at J, with 4 bases in the middle. Here the CDR3 reads CASSVESTGELFF. The CDR3, as DNA: TGTGCCAGCAGCGTAGAGTCCACCGGGGAGCTGTTTTTT.